The 9 T cell receptor beta chains given below trace back to one sample, sequenced in a study of control samples from healthy donors and cancer patients (dated by TCRdb to about 2020). Receptor libraries were prepared by the immunoSEQ multiplex PCR assay. TCRdb obtained this table from immuneACCESS and retained in-frame rearrangements with V and J assigned. These tables miss some clones; where compared with another copy, unresolved V genes account for less than half of the shortfall, and the remainder is unexplained. Counted in this sample were more than 15,000 clones; 88% of them appeared once. The ten largest clones add up to about 9% of the sample. Sample: PBMCs. Every receptor here comes from an older woman with head and neck cancer.

The CDR3 sequence is CASSRETRTDTQYF. DNA of the CDR3: TGTGCCAGCAGTAGAGAAACACGCACAGATACGCAGTATTTT. The rearrangement joins TRBV28 to TRBJ2-3; no definite D call. Trimming took 5 bases from V and 1 from J, leaving 10 bases between them. The CDR3 is made up of 14 amino acids. Germline CDR1 and CDR2: MDHEN and SYDVKM.

The rearrangement uses TRBV2 and TRBJ1-2; possible D gene TRBD1, 5 bases. Looked up from germline, CDR1 is SNHLY and CDR2 is FYNNEI. The germline V and J ends were trimmed by 7 bases and 6 bases, with 9 bases remaining between them. This CDR3 has 11 amino acids. This CDR3 is CASTQTDGYTF. In DNA, the CDR3 is TGTGCCAGCACCCAGACAGATGGCTACACCTTC.

This clone was seen just once. The CDR3 region is CASSQVGDRNYGYTF. Written as DNA, the CDR3 is TGTGCCAGCAGCCAAGTAGGGGACAGGAACTATGGCTACACCTTC. The rearrangement uses TRBV4-2 and TRBJ1-2; TRBD1 agrees at 8 bases. This CDR3 spans 15 amino acids. Germline V gene lookup returns CDR1 LGHNA and CDR2 YNFKEQ. The V and J ends lost 1 base and 2 bases, in that order; junction bases with no gene match: 3.

Note on this clone: Other DNA sequences in the same sample also yield this CDR3. The chain recombines TRBV7-6 with TRBJ1-4, with 8 bases identical to TRBD1. After removal of 3 bases from V and 8 bases from J, the junction contained 14 bases not matched to a gene. This CDR3 has 17 amino acids. CDR1 and CDR2 (germline): SGHVS, FNYEAQ. As DNA, the CDR3 is TGTGCCAGCAGCTTTTCCTCCCAGGGGGCGGGGGGGGAAAAACTGTTTTTT. Its protein is CASSFSSQGAGGEKLFF.

The chain has TRBV5-1 and TRBJ2-7; 12 nucleotides line up with TRBD2. The V and J ends lost 4 bases and 2 bases, in that order; junction bases with no gene match: 10. CDR1 is SGHRS and CDR2 is YFSETQ in the germline V gene. This CDR3 spans 17 amino acids. The CDR3 loop is CASSVGASGRGAYEQYF. Here the CDR3 DNA reads TGCGCCAGCAGCGTCGGGGCTAGCGGGAGGGGGGCCTACGAGCAGTACTTC.

The V call is TRBV5-1, the J call TRBJ2-3, with 15 bases lining up with TRBD2. The CDR3 spans 15 residues. The ends lost 6 bases at V and 6 bases at J; junction bases unmatched: 5. Germline CDR1 SGHRS, CDR2 YFSETQ. CDR3 region: CASTVGLAGGDTQYF. CDR3 nucleotide sequence: TGCGCCAGCACCGTGGGACTAGCGGGAGGTGATACGCAGTATTTT.

J is TRBJ2-1 and V is TRBV5-6; D is ambiguous. The CDR3 loop spans 12 amino acids. Germline V gene lookup returns CDR1 SGHDT and CDR2 YYEEEE. V was trimmed by 1 base and J by 13 bases, leaving 12 bases between them. The CDR3 DNA sequence: TGTGCCAGCAGCTTGCCGACCCAACCCCAGTTCTTC. Amino acids: CASSLPTQPQFF.

This chain connects TRBV7-6 to TRBJ2-1; 8 bases agree with TRBD2. The CDR3 is made up of 15 amino acids. Germline assignment: CDR1 SGHVS and CDR2 FNYEAQ. The trim removed 3 bases at V and 0 bases at J, leaving 1 base unmatched. The CDR3 sequence: CASSFSGNSYNEQFF. Written as DNA, the CDR3 is TGTGCCAGCAGCTTTAGCGGGAACTCCTACAATGAGCAGTTCTTC.

This chain links TRBV27 with TRBJ1-1; 10 positions match TRBD1. The CDR3 has 16 amino acids. With V trimmed by 6 bases and J by 1 base, 8 bases remained unmatched. Per the germline V gene, CDR1 is MNHEY and CDR2 is SMNVEV (reference sequence). CDR3 residues: CASSSLWDRGNTEAFF. Written as DNA, the CDR3 is TGTGCCAGCAGCTCCCTTTGGGACAGGGGGAACACTGAAGCTTTCTTT.